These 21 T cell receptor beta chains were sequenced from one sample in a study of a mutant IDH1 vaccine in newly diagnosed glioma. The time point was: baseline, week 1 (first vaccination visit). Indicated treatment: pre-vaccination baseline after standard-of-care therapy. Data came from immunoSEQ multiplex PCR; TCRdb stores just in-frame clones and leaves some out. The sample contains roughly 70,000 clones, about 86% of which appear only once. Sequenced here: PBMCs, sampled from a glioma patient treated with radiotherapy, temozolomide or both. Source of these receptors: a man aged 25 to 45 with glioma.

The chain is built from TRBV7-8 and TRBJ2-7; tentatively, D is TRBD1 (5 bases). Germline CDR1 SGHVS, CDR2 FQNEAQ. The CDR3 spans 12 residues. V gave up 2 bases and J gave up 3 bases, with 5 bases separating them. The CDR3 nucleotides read TGTGCCAGCAGCTTACAGGGCTACGAGCAGTACTTC. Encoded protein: CASSLQGYEQYF.

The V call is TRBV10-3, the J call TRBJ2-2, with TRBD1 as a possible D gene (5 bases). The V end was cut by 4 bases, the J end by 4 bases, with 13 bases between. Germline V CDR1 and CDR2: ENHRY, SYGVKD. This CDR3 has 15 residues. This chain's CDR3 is CAISGEGAITGELFF. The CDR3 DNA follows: TGTGCCATCAGTGGTGAAGGGGCCATCACCGGGGAGCTGTTTTTT.

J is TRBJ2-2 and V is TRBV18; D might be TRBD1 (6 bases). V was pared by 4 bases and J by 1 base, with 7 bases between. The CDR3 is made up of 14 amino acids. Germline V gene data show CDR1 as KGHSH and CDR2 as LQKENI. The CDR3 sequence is CASSLGQNTGELFF. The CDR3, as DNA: TGTGCCAGCTCACTGGGACAGAACACCGGGGAGCTGTTTTTT.

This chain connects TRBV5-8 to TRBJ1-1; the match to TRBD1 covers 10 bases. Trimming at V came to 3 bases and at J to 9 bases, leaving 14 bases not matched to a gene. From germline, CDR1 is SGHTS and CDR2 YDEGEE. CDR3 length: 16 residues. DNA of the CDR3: TGTGCCAGCAGCTCCCTCTTGACAGGGGGCTACGAGAAAGCTTTCTTT. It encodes CASSSLLTGGYEKAFF.

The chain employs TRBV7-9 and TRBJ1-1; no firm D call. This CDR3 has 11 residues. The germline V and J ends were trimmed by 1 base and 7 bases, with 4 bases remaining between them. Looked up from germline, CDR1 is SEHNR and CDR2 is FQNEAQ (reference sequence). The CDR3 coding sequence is TGTGCCAGCAGCTTAGTTGTTGAAGCTTTCTTT. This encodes CASSLVVEAFF.

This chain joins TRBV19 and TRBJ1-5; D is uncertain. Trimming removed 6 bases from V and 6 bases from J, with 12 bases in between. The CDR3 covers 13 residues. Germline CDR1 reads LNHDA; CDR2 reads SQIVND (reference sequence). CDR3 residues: CASRFARGQPQHF. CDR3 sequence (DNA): TGTGCCAGTAGATTCGCCCGAGGTCAGCCCCAGCATTTT.

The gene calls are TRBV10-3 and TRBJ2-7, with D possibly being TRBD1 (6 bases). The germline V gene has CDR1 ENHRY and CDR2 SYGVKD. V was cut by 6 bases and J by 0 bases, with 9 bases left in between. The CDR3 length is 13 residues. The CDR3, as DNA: TGTGCCATCAGACTGGACAGCTCCTACGAGCAGTACTTC. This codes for CAIRLDSSYEQYF.

CDR3 nucleotides: TGTGCCAGCAGTTTCCTCCATAGTGAGCAGTTCTTC. Its translation: CASSFLHSEQFF. V and J are TRBV28 and TRBJ2-1; D not resolved. The germline CDR1 and CDR2 sequences are MDHEN and SYDVKM. The CDR3 is 12 residues long. Trimming pared 3 bases from V and 9 bases from J, leaving 9 bases between.

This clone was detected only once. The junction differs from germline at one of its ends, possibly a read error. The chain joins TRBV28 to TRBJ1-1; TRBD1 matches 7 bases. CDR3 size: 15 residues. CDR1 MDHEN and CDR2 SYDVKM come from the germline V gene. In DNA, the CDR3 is TGTGCCAGCAGTGCCCCGACAGGGTCTAACACTGAAACTTTCTTT. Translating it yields CASSAPTGSNTETFF.

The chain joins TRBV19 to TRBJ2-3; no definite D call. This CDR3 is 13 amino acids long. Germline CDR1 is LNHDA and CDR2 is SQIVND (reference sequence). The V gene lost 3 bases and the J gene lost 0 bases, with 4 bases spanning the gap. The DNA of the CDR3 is TGTGCCAGTAGTATCCCAAGCACAGATACGCAGTATTTT. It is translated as CASSIPSTDTQYF.

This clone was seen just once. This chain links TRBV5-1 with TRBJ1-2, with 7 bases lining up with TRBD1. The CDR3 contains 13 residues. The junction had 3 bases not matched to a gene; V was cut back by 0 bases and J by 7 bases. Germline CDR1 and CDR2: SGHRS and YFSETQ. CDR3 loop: CASSLGQGIGYTF. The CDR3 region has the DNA TGCGCCAGCAGCTTGGGACAGGGCATTGGCTACACCTTC. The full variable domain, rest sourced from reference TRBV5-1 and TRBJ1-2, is KAGVTQTPRYLIKTRGQQVTLSCSPISGHRSVSWYQQTPGQGLQFLFEYFSETQRNKGNFPGRFSGRQFSNSRSEMNVSTLELGDSALYLCASSLGQGIGYTFGSGTRLTVV.

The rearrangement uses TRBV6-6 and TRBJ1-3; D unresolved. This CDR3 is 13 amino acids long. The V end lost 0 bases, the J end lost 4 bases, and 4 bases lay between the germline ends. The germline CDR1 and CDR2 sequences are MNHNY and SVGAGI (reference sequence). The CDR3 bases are TGTGCCAGCAGTTACTCGGAAGGAAACACCATATATTTT. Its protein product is CASSYSEGNTIYF.

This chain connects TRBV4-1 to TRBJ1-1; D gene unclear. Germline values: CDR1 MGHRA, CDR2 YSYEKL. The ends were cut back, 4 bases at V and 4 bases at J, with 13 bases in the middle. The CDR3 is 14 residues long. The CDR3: CASSLGRVVTEAFF. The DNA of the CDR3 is TGCGCCAGCAGCCTCGGGAGGGTGGTCACTGAAGCTTTCTTT.

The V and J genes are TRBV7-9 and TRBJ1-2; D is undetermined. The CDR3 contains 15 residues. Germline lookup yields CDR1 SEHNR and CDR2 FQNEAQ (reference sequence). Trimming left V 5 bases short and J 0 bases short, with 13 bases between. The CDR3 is CASSPTVPPNYGYTF. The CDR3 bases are TGTGCCAGCAGCCCCACAGTACCTCCTAACTATGGCTACACCTTC. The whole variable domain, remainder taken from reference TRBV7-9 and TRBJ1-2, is DTGVSQNPRHKITKRGQNVTFRCDPISEHNRLYWYRQTLGQGPEFLTYFQNEAQLEKSRLLSDRFSAERPKGSFSTLEIQRTEQGDSAMYLCASSPTVPPNYGYTFGSGTRLTVV.

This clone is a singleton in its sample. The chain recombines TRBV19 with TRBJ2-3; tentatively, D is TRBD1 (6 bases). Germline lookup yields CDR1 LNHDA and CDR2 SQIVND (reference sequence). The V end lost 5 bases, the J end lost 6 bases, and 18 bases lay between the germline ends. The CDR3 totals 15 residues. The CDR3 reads CASSFGGQLVDTQYF. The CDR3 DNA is TGTGCCAGTAGTTTTGGGGGACAATTGGTGGATACGCAGTATTTT.

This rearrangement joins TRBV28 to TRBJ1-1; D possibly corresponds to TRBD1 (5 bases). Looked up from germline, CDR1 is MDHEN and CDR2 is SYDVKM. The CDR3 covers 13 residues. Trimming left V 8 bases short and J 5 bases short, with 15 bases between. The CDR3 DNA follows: TGTGCCAGCCTATGGGGGGATCGGACTGAAGCTTTCTTT. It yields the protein CASLWGDRTEAFF.

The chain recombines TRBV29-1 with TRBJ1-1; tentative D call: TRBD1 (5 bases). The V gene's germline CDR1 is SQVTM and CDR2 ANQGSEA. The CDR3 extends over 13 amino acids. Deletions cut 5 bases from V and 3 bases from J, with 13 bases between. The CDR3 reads CSVLRGRYTEAFF. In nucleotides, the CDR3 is TGCAGCGTTCTTAGGGGCAGATACACTGAAGCTTTCTTT.

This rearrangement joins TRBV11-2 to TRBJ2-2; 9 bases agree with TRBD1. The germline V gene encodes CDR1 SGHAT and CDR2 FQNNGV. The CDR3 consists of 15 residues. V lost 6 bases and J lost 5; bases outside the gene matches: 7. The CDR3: CASSHRTGVTGELFF. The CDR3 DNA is TGTGCCAGCAGTCACAGGACAGGGGTGACCGGGGAGCTGTTTTTT.

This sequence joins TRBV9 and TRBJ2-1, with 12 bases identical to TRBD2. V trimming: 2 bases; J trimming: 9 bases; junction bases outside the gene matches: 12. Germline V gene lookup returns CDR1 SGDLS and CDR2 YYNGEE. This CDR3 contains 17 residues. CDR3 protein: CASSVLKTSGGEVEQFF. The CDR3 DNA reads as TGTGCCAGCAGCGTCCTCAAGACTAGCGGGGGTGAGGTTGAGCAGTTCTTC.

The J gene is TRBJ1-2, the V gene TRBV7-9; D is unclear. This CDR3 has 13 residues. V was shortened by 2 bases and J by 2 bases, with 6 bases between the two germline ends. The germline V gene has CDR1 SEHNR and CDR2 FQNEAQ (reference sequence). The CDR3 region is CASSLQQNYGYTF. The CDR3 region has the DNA TGTGCCAGCAGCTTACAACAAAACTATGGCTACACCTTC.

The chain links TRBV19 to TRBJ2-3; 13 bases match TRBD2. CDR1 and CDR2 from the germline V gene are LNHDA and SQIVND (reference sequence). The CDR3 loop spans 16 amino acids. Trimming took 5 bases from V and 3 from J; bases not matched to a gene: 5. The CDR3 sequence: CASSFGLAGVTDTQYF. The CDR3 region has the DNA TGTGCCAGTAGTTTTGGACTAGCGGGAGTAACAGATACGCAGTATTTT. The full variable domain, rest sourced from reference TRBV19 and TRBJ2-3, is DGGITQSPKYLFRKEGQNVTLSCEQNLNHDAMYWYRQDPGQGLRLIYYSQIVNDFQKGDIAEGYSVSREKKESFPLTVTSAQKNPTAFYLCASSFGLAGVTDTQYFGPGTRLTVL.